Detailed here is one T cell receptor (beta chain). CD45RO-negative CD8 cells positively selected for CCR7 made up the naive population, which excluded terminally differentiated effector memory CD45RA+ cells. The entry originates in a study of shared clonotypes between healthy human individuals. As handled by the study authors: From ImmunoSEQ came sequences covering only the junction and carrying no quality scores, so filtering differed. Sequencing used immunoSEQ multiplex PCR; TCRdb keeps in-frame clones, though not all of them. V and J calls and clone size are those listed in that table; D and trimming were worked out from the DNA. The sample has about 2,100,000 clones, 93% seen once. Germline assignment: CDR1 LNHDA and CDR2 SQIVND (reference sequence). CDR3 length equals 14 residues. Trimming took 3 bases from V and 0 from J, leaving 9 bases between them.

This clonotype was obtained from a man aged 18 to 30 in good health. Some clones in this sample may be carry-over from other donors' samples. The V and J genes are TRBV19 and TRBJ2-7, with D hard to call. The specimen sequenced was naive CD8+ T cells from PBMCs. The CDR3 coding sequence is TGTGCCAGTAGTATTGGCAGGTACTCCTACGAGCAGTACTTC. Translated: CASSIGRYSYEQYF.